This T cell receptor (beta chain) is from a study of T cell responses to AZD1222 COVID-19 vaccine. Clones were sequenced by immunoSEQ multiplex PCR, and TCRdb holds only the in-frame ones, with some missing. In the table there are about 130,000 clones, roughly 90% of which are singletons. V was pared by 2 bases and J by 2 bases, with 10 bases between. The length of the CDR3 is 14 residues. In germline, CDR1 is MNHEY, CDR2 SMNVEV (reference sequence). For this clone: Its antigen is as yet unknown.

Whole-study results and caveats: The study found Spike-specific TCR breadth and depth rose after two AZD1222 doses.

The source material was peripheral blood, sampled 28 days after the second AZD1222 dose. The clonotype was recovered from an adult who received the AZD1222 COVID-19 vaccine. The genes are TRBV27 and TRBJ2-7, with a tentative D call TRBD2 (5 bases). CDR3 sequence: CASSLRGSAYEQYF. In DNA, the CDR3 is TGTGCCAGCAGTTTACGAGGGAGCGCCTACGAGCAGTACTTC.